This T cell receptor (beta chain) was observed in a study of T cells after yellow fever vaccination. As for the study in general: Fractions of limited cellularity were prepared by means of SMART-Seq v4 Ultra Low Input. Whole-study results and caveats: Within FACS-sorted repertoires, abundant clonotypes contaminating from the bulk population could be present. Primary-vaccination clones mostly resurfaced post-booster (more than 95% CD4, approximately 89% CD8).

Template switching with 5'RACE generated the TCR cDNA and added a universal primer site and UMIs. MiXCR was run by TCRdb on the 5' RACE reads, yielding one entry per CDR3 protein. The repertoire has some 100,000 distinct CDR3 sequences, about 8.4% of them found once; the top ten carry approximately 17%. A few counts support this clonotype. Sequenced material: CD8+ T cells not binding an NS4B(214-222) dextramer, sorted from PBMCs, taken roughly 15 days after the first yellow fever vaccination. This TCR derives from a man between 18 and 29 years old who received the YFV17D yellow fever vaccine.

CDR3 sequence: CASSLTTSYEQYF. The CDR3 DNA reads as TGTGCCAGCAGCTTAACGACCTCCTACGAGCAGTACTTC. The chain combines TRBV7-9 with TRBJ2-7; D is uncertain. The CDR3 runs to 13 residues. CDR1 is SEHNR and CDR2 is FQNEAQ in the germline V gene (reference sequence). Trimming took 2 bases from V and 0 from J, leaving 5 bases between them.